Listed here are 5 T cell receptor beta chains from one sample, sequenced in a study of glioma-infiltrating T cells after dendritic cell vaccination. Produced via immunoSEQ multiplex PCR; TCRdb's table is partial and in-frame only. The sample lists about 38,000 clones; about 80% were seen once. Sample: blood, taken before dendritic cell vaccination. The source of these receptors is a human donor with glioblastoma.

This clone was detected only a few times. The chain is built from TRBV5-1 and TRBJ2-2; 13 bases agree with TRBD2. Germline V lookup: CDR1 SGHRS, CDR2 YFSETQ. The CDR3 runs 15 residues. The junction had 3 bases not matched to a gene; V was cut back by 4 bases and J by 6 bases. The CDR3 bases are TGCGCCAGCAGCCGAGGGACTAGCGGGGCCGGGGAGCTGTTTTTT. It translates to CASSRGTSGAGELFF.

The chain is built from TRBV6-5 and TRBJ2-3; 9 bases are a match to TRBD2. The germline CDR1 and CDR2 sequences are MNHEY and SVGAGI. The CDR3 sequence is 16 residues long. The ends lost 4 bases at V and 1 base at J; junction bases unmatched: 6. The DNA of the CDR3 is TGTGCCAGCAGTTGGGATATAGCGGGGGGCACAGATACGCAGTATTTT. Translation gives CASSWDIAGGTDTQYF.

This clone was observed a few times. The chain employs TRBV5-4 and TRBJ1-2; 7 bases are a match to TRBD1. Trimming at V came to 4 bases and at J to 0 bases, leaving 6 bases not matched to a gene. Germline V gene lookup returns CDR1 SGHNT and CDR2 YYREEE (reference sequence). This CDR3 comprises 15 residues. CDR3 bases: TGTGCCAGCAGCCAAGGTCAGGGGGCTAACTATGGCTACACCTTC. Protein product: CASSQGQGANYGYTF.

J is TRBJ2-2 and V is TRBV5-1, with D possibly being TRBD2 (6 bases). Germline V CDR1 and CDR2: SGHRS, YFSETQ. This CDR3 has 15 amino acids. V was cut by 2 bases and J by 6 bases, with 14 bases left in between. CDR3 nucleotides: TGCGCCAGCAGCTTTCGGGGGAGCTACGCCGGGGAGCTGTTTTTT. This codes for CASSFRGSYAGELFF.

The V and J genes are TRBV10-3 and TRBJ2-7, with TRBD1 as a possible D gene (6 bases). Deletions cut 6 bases from V and 1 base from J, with 13 bases between. Germline CDR1 reads ENHRY; CDR2 reads SYGVKD. This CDR3 is built from 14 residues. The CDR3 nucleotides are TGTGCCATCAGGACCGACAGGAGGTCCTACGAGCAGTACTTC. This sequence encodes CAIRTDRRSYEQYF.